The next 7 T cell receptor beta chains were all read from a single sample in a study. TCRdb itself ran the 5' RACE reads through MiXCR, one entry per CDR3 protein. The table shows about 43,000 distinct CDR3 sequences, with roughly 22% occurring only once. Tregs were sorted as CD4+CD25+CD127-/low cells. The specimen sequenced was Tregs sorted from a lymph node. These receptors all stem from a female donor with breast cancer.

This clonotype was counted only a few times. The chain has TRBV20-1 and TRBJ2-3; D perhaps matches TRBD2 (6 bases). CDR1 and CDR2 (germline): DFQATT, SNEGSKA (reference sequence). Trimming took off 3 bases at V and 1 base at J, with 11 bases between the two ends. The CDR3 sequence is 14 residues long. This CDR3 is CSASAGGGTDTQYF. CDR3 nucleotides: TGCAGTGCTAGCGCCGGAGGGGGCACAGATACGCAGTATTTT.

This chain connects TRBV30 to TRBJ2-5; D is unclear. Trimming cost V 3 bases and J 2 bases, with 4 bases left between them. This CDR3 is 11 amino acids long. Germline assignment: CDR1 GTSNPN and CDR2 SVGIG (reference sequence). DNA for the CDR3: TGTGCCTGGAGCCAACAAGAGACCCAGTACTTC. It is translated as CAWSQQETQYF.

The chain carries TRBV6-2 or TRBV6-3 and TRBJ1-5, with TRBD1 identical over 7 bases. The CDR3 contains 14 residues. V shed 2 bases and J 6 bases; nucleotides not matched to a gene: 4. CDR1 and CDR2 (germline): MNHEY, SVGEGT. CDR3 amino acids: CASSYTGVGQPQHF. CDR3 sequence (DNA): TGTGCCAGCAGTTACACAGGGGTGGGTCAGCCCCAGCATTTT.

This clonotype was seen repeatedly, ten times or more. J is TRBJ2-1 and V is TRBV6-5; TRBD1 matches 10 bases. With V trimmed by 2 bases and J by 7 bases, 2 bases remained unmatched. The CDR3 runs to 14 residues. Germline V lookup: CDR1 MNHEY, CDR2 SVGAGI. CDR3 protein: CASSYGQGVNEQFF. CDR3 nucleotide sequence: TGTGCCAGCAGTTACGGACAGGGGGTAAATGAGCAGTTCTTC.

About this clonotype itself: It is likely a read error, because the conserved phenylalanine at the end of the CDR3 is missing. The chain joins TRBV6-5 to TRBJ2-1; TRBD1 is a possible D gene (5 bases). The germline V and J ends were trimmed by 2 bases and 8 bases, with 16 bases remaining between them. The CDR3 is 15 amino acids. CDR1 is MNHEY, CDR2 SVGAGI, per germline. CDR3 DNA sequence: TGTGCCAGCAGTTACCCTAACAGGCGGTCGGATGAGCAGTTCTAC. This codes for CASSYPNRRSDEQFY.

This clonotype was seen only a few times. CDR3 sequence reads: CASSVGQGPSGEQYF. For the CDR3, the DNA is TGTGCCAGCAGCGTAGGTCAGGGCCCCAGTGGCGAGCAGTACTTC. V and J are TRBV9 and TRBJ2-7; a possible D gene is TRBD1 (5 bases). The germline CDR1 and CDR2 sequences are SGDLS and YYNGEE. The CDR3 extends over 15 amino acids. Trimming took off 0 bases at V and 6 bases at J, with 16 bases between the two ends.

This clonotype showed up just a few times. This chain uses TRBV7-6 with TRBJ1-1, with D possibly matching TRBD1 (5 bases). Between the trimmed V and J ends, which lost 4 bases and 7 bases, there was a span of 25 bases. CDR1 SGHVS and CDR2 FNYEAQ come from the germline V gene. This CDR3 is built from 17 residues. DNA for the CDR3: TGTGCCAGCAGCTCCAACGGGGGAACCCCCAACCCAATTGAAGCTTTCTTT. It yields the protein CASSSNGGTPNPIEAFF.